These 27 T cell receptor beta chains share one sample of origin, sequenced in a study of cytomegalovirus exposure and HLA in healthy donors. The PCR contained 60 Vbeta and 13 Jbeta primers. The repertoire was sequenced with immunoSEQ multiplex PCR; TCRdb's copy has only in-frame clones and lacks some. Here the sample spans 150,000 to 180,000 clones, 79% being singletons. Sequencing was carried out using PBMCs. The receptors were gathered from a young man in good health and CMV-seropositive.

The chain has TRBV27 and TRBJ1-5, with a weak D call TRBD1 (5 bases). From germline, CDR1 is MNHEY and CDR2 SMNVEV (reference sequence). This CDR3 is built from 15 residues. Trimming shortened V by 6 bases and J by 0 bases, and 12 bases separated the two germline ends. The CDR3 here is CASRFRQYSNQPQHF. CDR3 nucleotide sequence: TGTGCCAGCAGATTCCGACAGTATAGCAATCAGCCCCAGCATTTT.

The chain is built from TRBV4-1 and TRBJ2-7; no clear D gene. CDR1 MGHRA and CDR2 YSYEKL come from the germline V gene. This CDR3 comprises 16 residues. V was shortened by 0 bases and J by 5 bases, with 17 bases between the two germline ends. This CDR3 reads CASSQDRRLLSHEQYF. The CDR3, as DNA: TGCGCCAGCAGCCAAGATCGGCGACTTCTTTCCCACGAGCAGTACTTC.

The J gene is TRBJ2-7, the V gene TRBV7-6; 10 nucleotides agree with TRBD1. Germline trimming cut 5 bases from V and 3 bases from J; bases unmatched to any gene: 7. CDR3 size: 15 residues. The V gene's germline CDR1 is SGHVS and CDR2 FNYEAQ. The CDR3 DNA is TGTGCCAGCAGCCGATCGGGACAGGGGAACTACGAGCAGTACTTC. Amino acid sequence: CASSRSGQGNYEQYF.

The gene calls are TRBV27 and TRBJ2-6; D call uncertain. The CDR3 runs 15 residues. Germline V CDR1 and CDR2: MNHEY, SMNVEV (reference sequence). The ends were cut back, 3 bases at V and 4 bases at J, with 10 bases in the middle. CDR3 sequence reads: CASSFVGSGANVLTF. The CDR3 coding sequence is TGTGCCAGCAGTTTTGTGGGCTCCGGGGCCAACGTCCTGACTTTC.

This clone turned up a few times. The chain links TRBV7-8 to TRBJ1-1; D is perhaps TRBD1 (6 bases). V gave up 4 bases and J gave up 4 bases, with 16 bases separating them. This CDR3 comprises 15 residues. CDR1 SGHVS and CDR2 FQNEAQ come from the germline V gene. The CDR3 reads CASSSLRGKGTEAFF. CDR3 DNA: TGTGCCAGCAGCTCCCTTAGGGGGAAAGGCACTGAAGCTTTCTTT.

This clone was picked up one time. The J gene is TRBJ2-3, the V gene TRBV11-2; 10 nucleotides match TRBD1. The CDR3 is 15 residues long. CDR1 is SGHAT and CDR2 is FQNNGV in the germline V gene. The ends lost 1 base at V and 5 bases at J; junction bases unmatched: 3. In nucleotides, the CDR3 is TGTGCCAGCAGCTTAGTGGGACAGGGGATAGATACGCAGTATTTT. This translates into CASSLVGQGIDTQYF.

This chain connects TRBV19 to TRBJ1-1, with 7 nucleotides matching TRBD1. The germline V gene has CDR1 LNHDA and CDR2 SQIVND (reference sequence). Trimming at V came to 6 bases and at J to 4 bases, leaving 11 bases not matched to a gene. This CDR3 has 15 amino acids. CDR3 sequence reads: CASRGRGLWGTEAFF. CDR3 nucleotides: TGTGCCAGTAGGGGTAGGGGGCTTTGGGGCACTGAAGCTTTCTTT.

CDR3 sequence: CASSYGTGNTGELFF. DNA of the CDR3: TGTGCCAGCAGTTACGGGACAGGGAACACCGGGGAGCTGTTTTTT. The genes are TRBV6-5 and TRBJ2-2; 8 bases line up with TRBD1. The CDR3 has 15 residues. V was pared by 2 bases and J by 1 base, with 0 bases of the junction left unmatched. CDR1 is MNHEY and CDR2 is SVGAGI in the germline V gene.

The V gene is TRBV2, the J gene TRBJ1-1, with 9 bases identical to TRBD1. The CDR3 totals 14 residues. V lost 5 bases and J lost 11; bases outside the gene matches: 12. Germline CDR1 SNHLY, CDR2 FYNNEI. CDR3: CASSLITTGGEAFF. The CDR3 DNA reads TGTGCCAGCAGTCTAATAACGACAGGGGGAGAGGCTTTCTTT.

The V and J genes are TRBV27 and TRBJ1-4, with D possibly matching TRBD1 (5 bases). This CDR3 is built from 15 residues. Germline lookup yields CDR1 MNHEY and CDR2 SMNVEV (reference sequence). The V and J ends lost 0 bases and 3 bases respectively, with 8 bases between them. DNA of the CDR3: TGTGCCAGCAGTTTATCGGGGGGGGCTAATGAAAAACTGTTTTTT. Its protein is CASSLSGGANEKLFF.

The gene calls are TRBV29-1 and TRBJ2-7, with D tentatively TRBD2 (6 bases). This CDR3 contains 14 residues. From germline, CDR1 is SQVTM and CDR2 ANQGSEA. V lost 4 bases to trimming and J lost 4 bases, with 17 bases between them. The CDR3 sequence is CSVGDPGATYEQYF. The DNA for the CDR3 is TGCAGCGTTGGTGATCCGGGAGCTACTTACGAGCAGTACTTC.

A word on this clone: Additional DNA sequences in this sample encode the identical CDR3. The rearrangement links TRBV9 to TRBJ1-1; no clear D. Trimming pared 0 bases from V and 2 bases from J, leaving 11 bases between. The CDR3 totals 15 residues. Germline CDR1 and CDR2: SGDLS and YYNGEE. CDR3: CASSVVGGSNTEAFF. For the CDR3, the DNA is TGTGCCAGCAGCGTAGTCGGAGGGAGTAACACTGAAGCTTTCTTT.

The gene calls are TRBV5-1 and TRBJ1-1; D remains ambiguous. The V gene lost 4 bases and the J gene lost 3 bases, with 7 bases spanning the gap. CDR1 and CDR2 (germline): SGHRS, YFSETQ. This CDR3 has 12 amino acids. The CDR3 here is CASSPGYTEAFF. The CDR3 DNA reads TGCGCCAGCAGCCCCGGGTACACTGAAGCTTTCTTT.

The CDR3 loop is CASSPRAVSYEQYF. DNA of the CDR3: TGTGCCAGCAGTCCCAGGGCAGTATCCTACGAGCAGTACTTC. This chain joins TRBV6-6 and TRBJ2-7, with D perhaps TRBD1 (5 bases). V gave up 5 bases and J gave up 1 base, with 12 bases separating them. Germline V gene lookup returns CDR1 MNHNY and CDR2 SVGAGI (reference sequence). The CDR3 runs 14 residues.

The chain links TRBV9 to TRBJ2-1, with D perhaps matching TRBD2 (5 bases). The germline V gene has CDR1 SGDLS and CDR2 YYNGEE. Trimming removed 3 bases from V and 5 bases from J, with 21 bases in between. CDR3 size: 17 residues. This CDR3 is CASSDSVNRPGDNEQFF. The CDR3 bases are TGTGCCAGCAGCGATTCGGTTAATAGACCCGGGGACAATGAGCAGTTCTTC.

The gene calls are TRBV4-2 and TRBJ1-2; a possible D gene is TRBD1 (5 bases). CDR1 and CDR2 (germline): LGHNA, YNFKEQ. The V and J ends lost 1 base and 4 bases respectively, with 16 bases between them. The CDR3 has 16 residues. CDR3 protein: CASSQASAGGTYGYTF. CDR3 nucleotide sequence: TGTGCCAGCAGCCAAGCCTCGGCGGGGGGGACCTATGGCTACACCTTC.

The table lists this clone with a few counts. This chain connects TRBV5-6 to TRBJ1-2; D is unclear. Trimming pared 3 bases from V and 5 bases from J, leaving 20 bases between. Germline-derived CDR1 and CDR2 are SGHDT and YYEEEE. This CDR3 is 16 amino acids long. CDR3 amino acids: CASSSGRGRGNYGYTF. The CDR3 DNA follows: TGTGCCAGCAGCTCCGGAAGAGGACGAGGGAATTATGGCTACACCTTC.

This chain connects TRBV10-3 to TRBJ2-3, with D perhaps matching TRBD2 (6 bases). CDR3 size: 16 residues. The V gene lost 7 bases and the J gene lost 2 bases, with 19 bases spanning the gap. Germline-derived CDR1 and CDR2 are ENHRY and SYGVKD. The CDR3 loop is CAITDPLAEATDTQYF. CDR3 bases: TGTGCCATCACCGATCCGTTAGCGGAAGCCACAGATACGCAGTATTTT.

The table lists this clone with a few counts. A junction boundary mismatches the germline segment, possibly from a read error. The gene calls are TRBV5-1 and TRBJ2-2, with 9 bases identical to TRBD2. Per germline, CDR1 SGHRS and CDR2 YFSETQ. The CDR3 is 14 residues long. CDR3 sequence reads: CASSIAGEHRGAVF. CDR3 nucleotide sequence: TGCGCCAGCAGTATAGCGGGAGAACACCGGGGAGCTGTTTTT.

This chain uses TRBV6-5 with TRBJ2-5, with 10 bases identical to TRBD1. After removal of 6 bases from V and 5 bases from J, the junction contained 9 bases not matched to a gene. The CDR3 has 15 residues. The germline V gene encodes CDR1 MNHEY and CDR2 SVGAGI. DNA for the CDR3: TGTGCCAGCAGCCGCGGACAGGGGGGTGGCGAGACCCAGTACTTC. Translation: CASSRGQGGGETQYF.

V gene TRBV10-1 combines with J gene TRBJ2-3; 14 nucleotides align to TRBD2. The CDR3 has 18 amino acids. Germline V CDR1 and CDR2: WNHNN, SYGVQD (reference sequence). V lost 4 bases to trimming and J lost 0 bases; unmatched junction nucleotides: 6. The CDR3 sequence is CASSAGTSGRLSTDTQYF. CDR3 coding DNA: TGCGCCAGCAGTGCCGGGACTAGCGGGAGACTTAGCACAGATACGCAGTATTTT.

The chain employs TRBV18 and TRBJ2-1; 13 bases map to TRBD2. J gave up 6 bases and V 0 bases, and 2 bases lay outside the gene matches. The CDR3 spans 16 residues. Germline CDR1 reads KGHSH; CDR2 reads LQKENI. The CDR3 DNA sequence: TGTGCCAGCTCACCACCGGGACTAGCGGGAAGCAATGAGCAGTTCTTC. Protein: CASSPPGLAGSNEQFF. Full variable domain (rest looked up from reference TRBV18 and TRBJ2-1): NAGVMQNPRHLVRRRGQEARLRCSPMKGHSHVYWYRQLPEEGLKFMVYLQKENIIDESGMPKERFSAEFPKEGPSILRIQQVVRGDSAAYFCASSPPGLAGSNEQFFGPGTRLTVL.

The J gene is TRBJ2-3, the V gene TRBV27; 11 bases map to TRBD2. Germline V lookup: CDR1 MNHEY, CDR2 SMNVEV (reference sequence). The CDR3 has 16 residues. The junction had 7 bases not matched to a gene; V was cut back by 3 bases and J by 5 bases. The CDR3 DNA follows: TGTGCCAGCAGTTTGGAGGCTAGCGGGAGGTTAGATACGCAGTATTTT. This translates into CASSLEASGRLDTQYF.

The chain carries TRBV27 and TRBJ2-7; 10 bases line up with TRBD2. The CDR3 covers 14 residues. V lost 3 bases and J lost 4; bases outside the gene matches: 3. Germline assignment: CDR1 MNHEY and CDR2 SMNVEV (reference sequence). CDR3 amino acids: CASSFSGGGYEQYF. The CDR3 DNA reads TGTGCCAGCAGTTTCAGCGGGGGGGGATACGAGCAGTACTTC.

The chain joins TRBV19 to TRBJ2-1; 10 nucleotides align to TRBD2. V was pared by 4 bases and J by 5 bases, with 8 bases of the junction left unmatched. The CDR3 is 16 amino acids. Germline V gene sequence: CDR1 LNHDA, CDR2 SQIVND (reference sequence). CDR3: CASSKPGLARNNEQFF. In DNA form, the CDR3 reads TGTGCCAGTAGTAAACCGGGACTAGCGAGGAACAATGAGCAGTTCTTC.

This sequence joins TRBV6-6 and TRBJ2-7, with D perhaps matching TRBD2 (5 bases). This CDR3 has 12 amino acids. V lost 6 bases and J 0 bases, leaving 6 bases between the germline ends. In germline, CDR1 is MNHNY, CDR2 SVGAGI (reference sequence). CDR3: CASRRDSYEQYF. DNA of the CDR3: TGTGCCAGCAGGAGGGACTCCTACGAGCAGTACTTC.

This clone showed up just a few times. V is TRBV28 and J is TRBJ2-1; 8 nucleotides align to TRBD1. The CDR3 loop spans 16 amino acids. V shed 2 bases and J 1 base; nucleotides not matched to a gene: 4. Germline V lookup: CDR1 MDHEN, CDR2 SYDVKM. Here the CDR3 reads CASSLKRDRSYNEQFF. For the CDR3, the DNA is TGTGCCAGCAGTTTAAAACGGGACAGGTCCTACAATGAGCAGTTCTTC.